This T cell receptor (beta chain) was identified in a study of blood T cell repertoires in COVID-19. The table came from immunoSEQ multiplex PCR; TCRdb's copy has only in-frame clones and leaves some out. The sample includes a few hundred thousand clones, about 87% seen only once; the top ten take under 9%. V dropped 2 bases and J dropped 0 bases, with 10 bases sitting between them. CDR3 length: 16 residues. CDR1 and CDR2 from the germline V gene are MRHNA and SNTAGT. The sequence derives from a woman aged 70-85 years with active or convalescent COVID-19. What was sequenced was peripheral blood. The chain combines TRBV6-4 with TRBJ2-2; D is possibly TRBD2 (5 bases). This chain's CDR3 is CASSDEGGPNTGELFF. DNA of the CDR3: TGTGCCAGCAGTGACGAGGGCGGACCGAACACCGGGGAGCTGTTTTTT.